This T cell receptor (beta chain) comes out of a study of OX40 agonist ivuxolimab in advanced cancers. Study-level information: As their treatment, patients were administered ivuxolimab, an agonistic anti-OX40 (CD134) antibody.

Assay: immunoSEQ multiplex PCR; the TCRdb copy retains only in-frame clones and omits some. The table records 60,000 to 100,000 clones, around 87% of them present only once. Points from the study as a whole: Nonresponders, in some cases, also had low normalized T-cell clonal expansion.

On this clone: Antigen: not known.

The germline gives CDR1 WNHNN, CDR2 SYGVQD (reference sequence). The V and J ends lost 8 bases and 2 bases, in that order; junction bases with no gene match: 6. The CDR3 runs to 14 residues. The chain employs TRBV10-1 and TRBJ2-1; the match to TRBD2 covers 7 bases. The material sequenced was CD4+ or CD8+ T cells sorted from blood, taken in a trial of the OX40 agonist ivuxolimab. The sequence came from an adult with an advanced solid tumor such as melanoma, head and neck, liver or kidney cancer. The CDR3, as DNA: TGCGCCAGCTCGGGCGGGAGCCCCTACAATGAGCAGTTCTTC. Translated, it gives CASSGGSPYNEQFF.